This T cell receptor (beta chain) came from a study of T cells after posttransplantation cyclophosphamide (dated by TCRdb to 2016 to 2017). At the level of the whole study: The study tracked T cell repertoire reconstitution by TRB sequencing after myeloablative bone marrow transplantation using posttransplantation cyclophosphamide as GVHD prophylaxis. TRA and TRB clonality were tightly correlated in several samples, so subsequent TCR analyses focused on TRB only. Blood from all 35 or so PTCy patients who had 1-year posttransplant specimens underwent TRB sequencing. Public TRB sequences were checked against a database of over 3,600 sequences associated with responses to pathogens, tumor antigens, self-antigens and alloantigens. TRB sequencing was also done on up to 3 additional blood samples from 2 to 5.2 years after transplant in 3 patients, and on pretransplant blood from 4 patients. Antigen receptor sequencing covered samples from 30 to 45 PTCy-treated patients and some 15 of their related bone marrow donors. What the authors observed across the whole study: Donor-recipient similarity was low at 1-2 months but rose over the first year, and later blood repertoires were often dominated by donor CD8+ memory clones. Across 45 patients, TRB clonality was highly associated with recipient CMV seropositivity and CMV reactivation, and PTCy diversity was similar to diversity in CNI/methotrexate controls. The TRB repertoires of T cells infiltrating skin or GI tract showed only limited overlap with the TRB repertoires of T cells in blood.

The CDR3 runs 13 amino acids, cysteine and phenylalanine included. The DNA shown is the 39-base CDR3, in frame from base 1. Via the germline V gene, CDR1 is ENHRY and CDR2 SYGVKD. Clipping removes 7 bases from V and 7 bases from J, with 4 as the unmatched junction base count. Genomic DNA was the input for TRB sequencing, which was run either with the immunoSEQ assay at survey resolution or with the hsTCRB kit. In the authors' own workflow: Initial read processing used immunoSEQ software, and repertoire analyses used the LymphoSeq R package. Clonality was computed as 1 minus normalized Shannon entropy; Gini coefficient was also calculated for each TRB dataset. Phenotypes of unsorted samples were inferred by mapping TRB sequences from sorted subsets of the recipient or donor onto the same recipient's unsorted samples. The immuneACCESS repertoire file appears here via TCRdb, limited to in-frame rearrangements. These files lack a portion of the clones; in checked studies, under half of the deficit traces to unresolved V genes, and the cause of the others is not known. V and J calls and clone size are copied from that table; D and trimming were computed from the DNA. The sample table contains 5,500 to 6,000 clones; only one count was recorded for about four fifths of them. The ten largest clones take up around 3.2% of the sample.

The sample's treatment or condition label, in plain terms: high-dose cyclophosphamide on days +3 and +4 as single-agent GVHD prophylaxis. PTCy patients received busulfan and fludarabine conditioning, a related or unrelated marrow graft, and cyclophosphamide on days +3 and +4. PTCy-treated patients came from a prospective multi-institutional clinical trial. Peripheral blood and bone marrow mononuclear cells were isolated by Ficoll-Hypaque density centrifugation and cryopreserved. CD4+ and CD8+ T cells, including naive and memory subsets, were sorted by FACS on a FACSAria II. Remarks on this clone: The clone's antigen remains unknown. No base qualities exist here, and no much larger clone lies one base off it.

Recombination linked TRBV10-3 to TRBJ2-1, with 10 bases aligning to TRBD2. This receptor was obtained from a male patient in his fifties who received an allogeneic stem cell transplant from a related donor and was CMV-positive. It is possible that, after a transplant, some T cells come from the graft donor. Specimen: CD4+ T cells sorted from blood, collected 350 to 380 days after allogeneic stem cell transplant with posttransplant cyclophosphamide. The bases are TGTGCCATCACGGCTAGCGGGAGTAATGAGCAGTTCTTC. Its coded protein is CAITASGSNEQFF.